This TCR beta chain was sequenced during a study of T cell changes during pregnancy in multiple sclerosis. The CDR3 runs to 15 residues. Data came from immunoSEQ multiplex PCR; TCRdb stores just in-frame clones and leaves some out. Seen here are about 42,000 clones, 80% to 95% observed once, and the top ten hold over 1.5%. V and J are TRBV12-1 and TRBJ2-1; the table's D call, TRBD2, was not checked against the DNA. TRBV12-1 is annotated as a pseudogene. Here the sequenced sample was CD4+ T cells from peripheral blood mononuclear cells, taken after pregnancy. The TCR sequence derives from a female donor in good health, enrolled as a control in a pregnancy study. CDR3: CASSWGGNSYNEQFF. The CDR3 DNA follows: TGTGCCAGCAGCTGGGGGGGAAACTCCTACAATGAGCAGTTCTTC.